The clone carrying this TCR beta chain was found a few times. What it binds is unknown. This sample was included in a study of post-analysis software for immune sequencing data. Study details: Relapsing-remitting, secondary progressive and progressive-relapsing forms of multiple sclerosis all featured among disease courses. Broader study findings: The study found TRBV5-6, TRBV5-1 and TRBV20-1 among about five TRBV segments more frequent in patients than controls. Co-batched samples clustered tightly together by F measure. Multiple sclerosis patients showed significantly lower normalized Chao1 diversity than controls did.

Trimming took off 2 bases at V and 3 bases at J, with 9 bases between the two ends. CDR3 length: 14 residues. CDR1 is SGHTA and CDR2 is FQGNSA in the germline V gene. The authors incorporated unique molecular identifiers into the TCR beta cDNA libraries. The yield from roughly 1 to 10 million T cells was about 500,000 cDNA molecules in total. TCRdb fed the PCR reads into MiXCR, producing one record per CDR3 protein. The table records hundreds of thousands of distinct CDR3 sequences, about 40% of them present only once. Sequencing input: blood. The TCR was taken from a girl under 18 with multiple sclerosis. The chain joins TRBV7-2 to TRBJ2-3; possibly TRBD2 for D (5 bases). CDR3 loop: CASSLQLETDTQYF. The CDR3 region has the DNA TGTGCCAGCAGCTTACAACTAGAAACAGATACGCAGTATTTT.